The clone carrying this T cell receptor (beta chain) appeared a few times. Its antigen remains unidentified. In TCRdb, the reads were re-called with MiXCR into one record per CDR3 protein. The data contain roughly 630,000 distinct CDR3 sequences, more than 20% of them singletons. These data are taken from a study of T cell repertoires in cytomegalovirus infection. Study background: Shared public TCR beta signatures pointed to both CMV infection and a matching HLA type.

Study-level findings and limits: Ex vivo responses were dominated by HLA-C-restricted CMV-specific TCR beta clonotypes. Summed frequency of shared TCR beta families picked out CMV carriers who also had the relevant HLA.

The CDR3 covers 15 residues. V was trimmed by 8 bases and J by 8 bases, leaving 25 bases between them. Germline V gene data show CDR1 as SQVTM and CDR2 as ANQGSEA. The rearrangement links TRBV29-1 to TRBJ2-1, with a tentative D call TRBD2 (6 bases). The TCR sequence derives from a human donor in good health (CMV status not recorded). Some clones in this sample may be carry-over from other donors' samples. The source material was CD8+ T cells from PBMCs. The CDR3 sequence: CSHARPGRGMDEQFF. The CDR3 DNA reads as TGCAGCCACGCAAGGCCCGGCCGGGGGATGGATGAGCAGTTCTTC.